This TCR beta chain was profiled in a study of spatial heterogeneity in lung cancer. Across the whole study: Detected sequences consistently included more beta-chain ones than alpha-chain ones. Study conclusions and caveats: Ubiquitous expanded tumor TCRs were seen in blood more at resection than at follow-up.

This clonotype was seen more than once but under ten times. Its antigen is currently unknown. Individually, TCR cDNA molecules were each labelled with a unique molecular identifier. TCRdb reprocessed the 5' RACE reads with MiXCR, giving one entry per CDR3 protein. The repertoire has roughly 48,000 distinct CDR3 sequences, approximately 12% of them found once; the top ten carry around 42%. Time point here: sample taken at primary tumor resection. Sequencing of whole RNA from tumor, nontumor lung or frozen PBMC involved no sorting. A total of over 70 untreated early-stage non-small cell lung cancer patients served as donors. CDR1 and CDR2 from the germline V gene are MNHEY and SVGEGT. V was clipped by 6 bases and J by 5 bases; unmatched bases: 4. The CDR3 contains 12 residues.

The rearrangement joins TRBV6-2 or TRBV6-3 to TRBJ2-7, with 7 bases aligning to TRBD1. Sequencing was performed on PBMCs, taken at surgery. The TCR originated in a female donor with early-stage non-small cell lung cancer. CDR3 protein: CASRTGTDEQYF. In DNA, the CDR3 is TGTGCCAGCAGAACAGGGACAGACGAGCAGTACTTC.